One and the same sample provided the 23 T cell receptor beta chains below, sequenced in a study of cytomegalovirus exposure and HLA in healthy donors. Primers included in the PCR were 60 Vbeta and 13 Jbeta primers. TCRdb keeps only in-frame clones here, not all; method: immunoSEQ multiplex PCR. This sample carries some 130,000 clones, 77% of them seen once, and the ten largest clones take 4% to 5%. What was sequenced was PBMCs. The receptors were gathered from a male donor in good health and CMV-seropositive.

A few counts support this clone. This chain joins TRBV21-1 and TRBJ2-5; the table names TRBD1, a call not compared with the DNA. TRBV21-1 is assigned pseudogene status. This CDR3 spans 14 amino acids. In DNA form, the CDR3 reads TGTGCCAGCAGCAAAGGGCTCAGGGGAGAGACCCAGTACTTC. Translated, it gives CASSKGLRGETQYF.

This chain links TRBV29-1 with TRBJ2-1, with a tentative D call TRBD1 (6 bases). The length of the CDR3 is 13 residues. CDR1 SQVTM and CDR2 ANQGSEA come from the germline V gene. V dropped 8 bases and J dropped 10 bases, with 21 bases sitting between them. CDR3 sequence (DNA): TGCAGCTTTTACAGGGATCTATCGCTCGAGCAGTTCTTC. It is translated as CSFYRDLSLEQFF.

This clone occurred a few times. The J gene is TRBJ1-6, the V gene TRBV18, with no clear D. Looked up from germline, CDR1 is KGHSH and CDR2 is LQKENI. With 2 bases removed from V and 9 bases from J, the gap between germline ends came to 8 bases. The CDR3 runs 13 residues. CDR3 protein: CASSPNTGSPLHF. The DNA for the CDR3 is TGTGCCAGCTCACCAAACACGGGTTCACCCCTCCACTTT. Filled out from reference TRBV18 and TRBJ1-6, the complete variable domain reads NAGVMQNPRHLVRRRGQEARLRCSPMKGHSHVYWYRQLPEEGLKFMVYLQKENIIDESGMPKERFSAEFPKEGPSILRIQQVVRGDSAAYFCASSPNTGSPLHFGNGTRLTVT.

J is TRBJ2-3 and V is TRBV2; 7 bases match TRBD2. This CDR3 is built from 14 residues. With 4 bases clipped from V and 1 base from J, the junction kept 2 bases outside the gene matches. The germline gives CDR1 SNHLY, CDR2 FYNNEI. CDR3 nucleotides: TGTGCCAGCAGTGTACGGGGGGGCACAGATACGCAGTATTTT. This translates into CASSVRGGTDTQYF.

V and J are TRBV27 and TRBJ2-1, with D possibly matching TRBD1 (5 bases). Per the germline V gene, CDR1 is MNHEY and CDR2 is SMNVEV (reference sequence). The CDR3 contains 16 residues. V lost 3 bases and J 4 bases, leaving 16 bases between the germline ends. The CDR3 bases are TGTGCCAGCAGTTTTTCAAAGTTCGACAGTTACAATGAGCAGTTCTTC. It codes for CASSFSKFDSYNEQFF.

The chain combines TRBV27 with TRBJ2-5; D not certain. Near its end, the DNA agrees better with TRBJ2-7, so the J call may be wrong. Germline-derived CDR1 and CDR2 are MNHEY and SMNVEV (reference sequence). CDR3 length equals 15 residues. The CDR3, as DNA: TGTGCCAGCAGTTCCCAACTTAAGAACTCCTACGAGCAGTACTTC. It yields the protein CASSSQLKNSYEQYF.

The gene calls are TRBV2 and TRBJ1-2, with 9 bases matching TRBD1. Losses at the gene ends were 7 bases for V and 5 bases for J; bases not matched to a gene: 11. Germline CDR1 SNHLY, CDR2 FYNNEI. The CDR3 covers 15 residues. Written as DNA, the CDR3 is TGTGCCAGCACCGCGAGGGGACAGGGCCGGTATGGCTACACCTTC. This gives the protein CASTARGQGRYGYTF.

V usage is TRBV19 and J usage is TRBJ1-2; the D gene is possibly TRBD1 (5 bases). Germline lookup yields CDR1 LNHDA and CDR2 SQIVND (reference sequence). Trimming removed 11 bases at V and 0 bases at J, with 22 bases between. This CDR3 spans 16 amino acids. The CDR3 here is CAGRRADGTSNYGYTF. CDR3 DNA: TGTGCCGGCAGGAGGGCTGACGGGACCTCTAACTATGGCTACACCTTC.

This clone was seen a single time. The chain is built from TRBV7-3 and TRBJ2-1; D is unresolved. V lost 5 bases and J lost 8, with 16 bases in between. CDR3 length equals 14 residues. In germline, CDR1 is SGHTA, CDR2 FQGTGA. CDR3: CASSTSDGYDEQFF. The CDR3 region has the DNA TGTGCCAGCAGCACGTCCGACGGGTACGATGAGCAGTTCTTC. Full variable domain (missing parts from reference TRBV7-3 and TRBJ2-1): GAGVSQTPSNKVTEKGKYVELRCDPISGHTALYWYRQSLGQGPEFLIYFQGTGAADDSGLPNDRFFAVRPEGSVSTLKIQRTERGDSAVYLCASSTSDGYDEQFFGPGTRLTVL.

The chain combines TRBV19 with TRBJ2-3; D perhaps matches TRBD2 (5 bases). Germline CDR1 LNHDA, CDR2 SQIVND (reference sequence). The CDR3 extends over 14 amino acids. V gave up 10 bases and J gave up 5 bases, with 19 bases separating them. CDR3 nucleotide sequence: TGTGCCACTTCACCTGGACTGCACGTAGATACGCAGTATTTT. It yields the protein CATSPGLHVDTQYF.

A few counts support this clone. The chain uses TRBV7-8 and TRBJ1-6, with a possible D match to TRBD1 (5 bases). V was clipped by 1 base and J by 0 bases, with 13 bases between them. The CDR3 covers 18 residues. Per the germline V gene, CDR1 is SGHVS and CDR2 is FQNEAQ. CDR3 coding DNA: TGTGCCAGCAGCTTAGATTGGGGGGGACGCTCCTATAATTCACCCCTCCACTTT. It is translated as CASSLDWGGRSYNSPLHF.

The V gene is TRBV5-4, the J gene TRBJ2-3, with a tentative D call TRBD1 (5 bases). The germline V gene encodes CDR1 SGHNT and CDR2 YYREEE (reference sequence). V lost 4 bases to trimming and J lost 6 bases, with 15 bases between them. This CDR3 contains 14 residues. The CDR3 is CASSQGQLKDTQYF. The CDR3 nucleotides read TGTGCCAGCAGCCAGGGTCAGCTCAAGGATACGCAGTATTTT. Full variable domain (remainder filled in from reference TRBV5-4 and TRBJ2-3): ETGVTQSPTHLIKTRGQQVTLRCSSQSGHNTVSWYQQALGQGPQFIFQYYREEENGRGNFPPRFSGLQFPNYSSELNVNALELDDSALYLCASSQGQLKDTQYFGPGTRLTVL.

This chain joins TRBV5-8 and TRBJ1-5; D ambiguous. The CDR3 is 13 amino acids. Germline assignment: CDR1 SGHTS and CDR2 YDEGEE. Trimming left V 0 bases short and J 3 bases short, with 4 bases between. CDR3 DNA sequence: TGTGCCAGCAGCTTGGATCTCAATCAGCCCCAGCATTTT. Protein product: CASSLDLNQPQHF.

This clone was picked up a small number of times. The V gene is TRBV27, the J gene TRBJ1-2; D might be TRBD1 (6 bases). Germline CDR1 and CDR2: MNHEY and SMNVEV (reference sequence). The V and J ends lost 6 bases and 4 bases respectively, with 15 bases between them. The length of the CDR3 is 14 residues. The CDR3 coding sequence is TGTGCCAGCAGCCCTAGGGGAGGGGGCTATGGCTACACCTTC. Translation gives CASSPRGGGYGYTF.

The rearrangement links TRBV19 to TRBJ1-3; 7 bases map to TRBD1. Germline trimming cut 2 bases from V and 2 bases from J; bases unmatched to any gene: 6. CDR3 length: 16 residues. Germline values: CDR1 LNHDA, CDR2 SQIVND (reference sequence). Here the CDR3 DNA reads TGTGCCAGTAGTATATCCCGGACAGGCCCTGGAAACACCATATATTTT. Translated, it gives CASSISRTGPGNTIYF.

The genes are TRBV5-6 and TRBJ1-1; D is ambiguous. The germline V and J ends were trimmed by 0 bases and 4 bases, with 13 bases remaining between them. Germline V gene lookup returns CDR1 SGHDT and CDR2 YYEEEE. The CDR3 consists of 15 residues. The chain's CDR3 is CASSLAGEQGTEAFF. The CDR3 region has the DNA TGTGCCAGCAGCTTGGCCGGGGAGCAAGGCACTGAAGCTTTCTTT.

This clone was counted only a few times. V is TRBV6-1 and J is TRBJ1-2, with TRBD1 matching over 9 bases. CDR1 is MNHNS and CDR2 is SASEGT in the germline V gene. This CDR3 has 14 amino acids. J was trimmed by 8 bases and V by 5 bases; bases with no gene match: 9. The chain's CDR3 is CASSFRQGVGGYTF. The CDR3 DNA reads TGTGCCAGCAGTTTCAGACAGGGGGTAGGGGGCTACACCTTC.

The CDR3 DNA sequence: TGCAGCGTTGCACCGACGGGTGGCGATCAGCCCCAGCATTTT. Translating gives CSVAPTGGDQPQHF. The V and J genes are TRBV29-1 and TRBJ1-5; D unresolved. V gave up 4 bases and J gave up 5 bases, with 15 bases separating them. Germline lookup yields CDR1 SQVTM and CDR2 ANQGSEA. This CDR3 has 14 residues.

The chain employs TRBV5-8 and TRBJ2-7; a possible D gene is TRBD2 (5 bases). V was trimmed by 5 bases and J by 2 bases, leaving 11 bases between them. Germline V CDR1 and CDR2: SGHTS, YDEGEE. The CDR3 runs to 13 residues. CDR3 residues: CASSSDTPYEQYF. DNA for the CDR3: TGTGCCAGCAGTAGCGACACCCCCTACGAGCAGTACTTC.

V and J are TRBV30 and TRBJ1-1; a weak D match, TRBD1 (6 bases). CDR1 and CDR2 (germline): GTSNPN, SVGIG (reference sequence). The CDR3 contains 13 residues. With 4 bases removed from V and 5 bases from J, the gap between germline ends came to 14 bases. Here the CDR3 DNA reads TGTGCCTGGATCACAGGGACCGGTACTGAAGCTTTCTTT. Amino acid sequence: CAWITGTGTEAFF.

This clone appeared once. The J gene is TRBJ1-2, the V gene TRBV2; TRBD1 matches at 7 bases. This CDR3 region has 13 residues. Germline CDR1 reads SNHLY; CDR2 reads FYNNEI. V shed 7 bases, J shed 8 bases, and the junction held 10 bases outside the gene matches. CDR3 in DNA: TGTGCCAGCACGGGGGGGACAGAACTGGGCTACACCTTC. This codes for CASTGGTELGYTF.

Here the CDR3 DNA reads TGTGCCTGGAGACTAGGATTCAATGAGCAGTTCTTC. It is translated as CAWRLGFNEQFF. The rearrangement links TRBV30 to TRBJ2-1; weak D call: TRBD2 (5 bases). V was clipped by 3 bases and J by 6 bases, with 9 bases between them. Germline V gene data show CDR1 as GTSNPN and CDR2 as SVGIG (reference sequence). The CDR3 totals 12 residues.

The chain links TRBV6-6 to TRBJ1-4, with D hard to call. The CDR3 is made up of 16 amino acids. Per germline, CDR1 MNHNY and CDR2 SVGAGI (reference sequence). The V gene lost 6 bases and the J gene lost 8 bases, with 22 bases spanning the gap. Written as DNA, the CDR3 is TGTGCCAGCAGCTCGGTTGAGAGGGCCTCCGGGGAAAAACTGTTTTTT. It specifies CASSSVERASGEKLFF.